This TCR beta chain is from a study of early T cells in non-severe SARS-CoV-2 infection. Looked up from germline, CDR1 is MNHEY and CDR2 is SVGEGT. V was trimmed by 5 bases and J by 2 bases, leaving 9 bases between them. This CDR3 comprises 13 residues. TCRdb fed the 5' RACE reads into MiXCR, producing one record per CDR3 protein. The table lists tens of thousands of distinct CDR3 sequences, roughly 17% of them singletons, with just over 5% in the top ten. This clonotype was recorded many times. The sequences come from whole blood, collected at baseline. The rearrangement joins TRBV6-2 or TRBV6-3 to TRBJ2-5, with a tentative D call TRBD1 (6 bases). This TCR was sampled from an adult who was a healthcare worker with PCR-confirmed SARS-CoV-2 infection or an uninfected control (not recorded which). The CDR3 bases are TGTGCCAGCAGTCTACAGGGTCAAGAGACCCAGTACTTC. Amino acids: CASSLQGQETQYF.